The clone carrying this T cell receptor (beta chain) was recorded only once. No antigen is known for it. From germline, CDR1 is MNHNS and CDR2 SASEGT. CDR3 size: 12 residues. Trimming cost V 6 bases and J 4 bases, with 7 bases left between them. The sample is drawn from a study of cytomegalovirus exposure and HLA in healthy donors. Study results and limitations: A later analysis associated 16,951 TCR beta sequences with HLA alleles at a 0.05 false discovery rate. Through in vitro validation, a few CMV-associated chains were shown to be specific for CMV antigens.

PCR used 60 Vbeta primers and 13 Jbeta primers. Sequencing used immunoSEQ multiplex PCR; TCRdb keeps in-frame clones, though not all of them. The data contain over 150,000 clones, roughly 84% of them seen just once; the ten biggest clones take up around 1.2%. The J gene is TRBJ1-5, the V gene TRBV6-1, with D possibly being TRBD1 (5 bases). The sequencing input was PBMCs. The clonotype was recovered from a girl between 2 and 10 years old in good health and CMV-seropositive. The CDR3, as DNA: TGTGCCAGCAGCAGGGAAAATCAGCCCCAGCATTTT. The encoded protein is CASSRENQPQHF.